These T cell receptor beta chains were read from a single sample in a study of T cells in Graves' hyperthyroidism and ophthalmopathy. TCRdb itself ran the multiplex PCR reads through MiXCR, one entry per CDR3 protein. The sample yields 300,000 to 350,000 distinct CDR3 sequences, approximately 15% seen once. The material sequenced was blood. The receptors stem from a man aged 25 to 40 with Graves' hyperthyroidism. The CDR3 runs from the conserved cysteine through the conserved F or W.

j_gene	v_gene	CDR3aa
TRBJ2-5	TRBV20-1	CSAPGDPIEETQYF
TRBJ2-1	TRBV4-1	CASSGRGRSYNEQFF
TRBJ1-6	TRBV5-5	CASAPQESPLHF
TRBJ2-1	TRBV2	CASSVYNEQFF
TRBJ1-2	TRBV12-3/TRBV12-4	CASSLQWGDGYTF
TRBJ2-1	TRBV29-1	CSVVPRAGGDNEQFF
TRBJ1-5	TRBV12-3/TRBV12-4	CASSTDGTGAQHF
TRBJ2-1	TRBV6-1	CASSLQGVGLAFTYNEQFF
TRBJ2-2	TRBV20-1	CSAGAGDTNTGELFF
TRBJ2-4	TRBV10-3	CAIGEGGRLNIQYF
TRBJ1-3	TRBV9	CASSVGVGNSGNTIYF
TRBJ1-5	TRBV12-3/TRBV12-4	CASSLSTQPGHLDQPQHF
TRBJ1-3	TRBV7-9	CVSSLIGRHSGNTIYF
TRBJ1-2	TRBV28	CASSSIAPGQNYGYTF
TRBJ2-1	TRBV19	CASSTLAPAYNEQFF
TRBJ2-3	TRBV9	CASTPGTSGRGGTDTQYF
TRBJ1-1	TRBV18	CASSPWRDTEAFF
TRBJ2-1	TRBV2	CASEKVNEQFF
TRBJ2-1	TRBV5-1	CASSPQGGQNEQFF
TRBJ2-3	TRBV24-1	CATSDSGLGADTQYF
TRBJ2-3	TRBV4-1	CASSREQADTQYF
TRBJ2-3	TRBV28	CASSPPSGRLTDTQYF
TRBJ2-3	TRBV2	CASSDDGTGANTQYF
TRBJ1-2	TRBV12-3/TRBV12-4	CASSLSGTSYGYTF
TRBJ1-1	TRBV5-1	CASSLTATEAFF
TRBJ2-7	TRBV6-1	CASRTSGFRSYEQYF
TRBJ2-5	TRBV11-2	CASSSYGTSGGQHF
TRBJ1-6	TRBV6-1	CASSGIGPPLHF
TRBJ1-2	TRBV10-3	CAISESGGYGYTF
TRBJ2-7	TRBV11-2	CASSFDSTSAKQYF
TRBJ2-3	TRBV24-1	CATSDLQTEQGTDTQYF
TRBJ2-7	TRBV24-1	CATSDTDSSYEQYF
TRBJ2-5	TRBV11-2	CASSLQIQETQYF
TRBJ1-5	TRBV10-3	CAISDSGRGNQPQHF
TRBJ2-3	TRBV11-2	CASSSSLAGTDTQYF
TRBJ1-1	TRBV11-2	CASSLLNTEAFF
TRBJ2-1	TRBV5-1	CASSTTSGGSSYNEQFF
TRBJ2-3	TRBV6-1	CASSWTSGSGTDTQYF
TRBJ2-3	TRBV2	CASSEVELAGADTQYF
TRBJ2-7	TRBV18	CASSPNSGRGSYEQYF
TRBJ1-6	TRBV11-1	CASTEGAGNSPLHF
TRBJ1-1	TRBV27	CASRSQGGPTEAFF
TRBJ2-1	TRBV15	CATSRELAKLYNEQFF
TRBJ2-1	TRBV30	CAWSSGHRVYNEQFF
TRBJ2-1	TRBV3-1	CASSPSGGSSYNEQFF
TRBJ1-5	TRBV20-1	CSASPVGRGPQHF
TRBJ2-5	TRBV24-1	CATSDPGLAVQETQYF